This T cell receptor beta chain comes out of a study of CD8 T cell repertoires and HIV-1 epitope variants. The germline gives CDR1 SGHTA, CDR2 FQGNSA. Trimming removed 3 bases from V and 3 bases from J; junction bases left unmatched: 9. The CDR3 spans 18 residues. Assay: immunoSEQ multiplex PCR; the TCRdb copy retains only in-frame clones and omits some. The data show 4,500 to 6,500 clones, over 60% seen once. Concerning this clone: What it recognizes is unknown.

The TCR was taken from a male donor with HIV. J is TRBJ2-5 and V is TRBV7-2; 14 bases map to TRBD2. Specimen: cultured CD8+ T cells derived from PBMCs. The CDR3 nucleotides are TGTGCCAGCAGCTTCCCGGGACTAGCGGGAGAGTTGAAAGAGACCCAGTACTTC. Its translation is CASSFPGLAGELKETQYF.